This paragraph reports one T cell receptor (beta chain). The antigen remains unidentified. The data were obtained in a study of molecular identifiers for immune sequencing clone quantification. Using its own MiXCR run on the PCR reads, TCRdb lists one record per CDR3 protein. This table has about 630,000 distinct CDR3 sequences, 25% appearing once. Study observations and caveats: The share of molecules held by clones above 20 RNA copies was over 99% in effector cells and under 1% in naive cells. A shared barcode on identical TCR molecules could lead to underestimated sizes for highly expanded clones.

This CDR3 is built from 14 residues. V dropped 2 bases and J dropped 4 bases, with 12 bases sitting between them. Germline CDR1 SGHDT, CDR2 YYEEEE. The chain employs TRBV5-6 and TRBJ1-1; D remains ambiguous. The specimen sequenced was naive CD8+ T cells from blood, with Jurkat cell RNA spiked in. The subset denotes: FACS-sorted CD8+CD4-CCR7+CD45RA+ naive T cells. The receptor comes from a human donor in good health. Some libraries in this study had Jurkat cell RNA spiked in. This chain's CDR3 is CASSFSTWGTEAFF. The CDR3 DNA is TGTGCCAGCAGCTTTTCCACCTGGGGCACTGAAGCTTTCTTT.